Judged by abundance, the clone carrying this T cell receptor (beta chain) is medium-sized. Antigen specificity is unknown. An end of the junction does not agree with germline; a read error may underlie this. Until they underwent thyroid surgery, no patient had received any treatment. Germline CDR1 is MNHNS and CDR2 is SASEGT. The CDR3 is 9 amino acids. This sample was taken from a study of metastatic and nonmetastatic thyroid tumors. Whole-study context: Where malignant and benign thyroid patients were concerned, repertoires were compared across blood and tumor or nodule tissue.

Per the original methods: Using the CDR3 differences seen across clinicopathological groups, the authors built a distant-metastasis classifier for papillary thyroid cancer, which was meant to discriminate distant-metastatic patients. With MiXCR, TCRdb called clones anew from the PCR reads. These V and J calls derive from TCRdb rather than the authors' analysis. The table has around 13,000 clones, roughly an eighth seen once. Study results and caveats: Relative to benign nodules, malignant thyroid tumors were reportedly characterized by significantly elevated TCR beta diversity in blood and tumor.

Sequences were obtained from blood. This chain links TRBV6-1 with TRBJ2-7; D may be TRBD2 (5 bases). This clonotype was sampled from a female donor with papillary thyroid cancer or a benign thyroid nodule (not recorded which). Some clones in this sample may be carry-over from other donors' samples. The CDR3 nucleotides are TGTGCCGCGGGCCTACCGACCCTCTTC. It is translated as CAAGLPTLF.